The rows below give T cell receptor beta chains drawn from one sample of a study of blood T cell repertoires in COVID-19. TCRdb's table, derived via immunoSEQ multiplex PCR, lists solely in-frame clones and lacks some. The repertoire holds some 70,000 clones, with 80% to 90% as singletons. Sequencing used peripheral blood. These receptor sequences come from a man aged 45-60 years with acute or convalescent COVID-19. Each CDR3 is given with its conserved first and last residue. The D gene is left open where the match is weak. Clone size appears in some rows only: once, few, many, or a class for an expanded clone.

d_call: TRBD1; cdr3_length: 13; clone_size: -; j_call: TRBJ1-2; v_call: TRBV19; cdr3_aa: CASSRGTGGGYTF; cdr3_nt: TGTGCCAGTAGTCGAGGGACAGGTGGGGGCTACACCTTC
d_call: -; cdr3_length: 14; clone_size: once; j_call: TRBJ1-1; v_call: TRBV29-1; cdr3_aa: CSARRAQVNTEAFF; cdr3_nt: TGCAGCGCCAGACGCGCACAGGTGAACACTGAAGCTTTCTTT
d_call: -; cdr3_length: 14; clone_size: -; j_call: TRBJ1-4; v_call: TRBV12-5; cdr3_aa: CASGPRGSNEKLFF; cdr3_nt: TGTGCTAGTGGTCCCAGGGGATCCAATGAAAAACTGTTTTTT
d_call: TRBD2; cdr3_length: 19; clone_size: -; j_call: TRBJ2-4; v_call: TRBV19; cdr3_aa: CASSIPSGSYTGAKNIQYF; cdr3_nt: TGTGCCAGTAGTATCCCTAGCGGGAGCTATACCGGGGCCAAAAACATTCAGTACTTC
d_call: TRBD1; cdr3_length: 13; clone_size: -; j_call: TRBJ2-5; v_call: TRBV30; cdr3_aa: CAWSDYRGETQYF; cdr3_nt: TGTGCCTGGAGTGACTACAGGGGCGAGACCCAGTACTTC
d_call: TRBD1; cdr3_length: 15; clone_size: -; j_call: TRBJ2-1; v_call: TRBV5-5; cdr3_aa: CASSLGQGAYNEQFF; cdr3_nt: TGTGCCAGCAGCTTGGGGCAGGGGGCATACAATGAGCAGTTCTTC
d_call: TRBD1; cdr3_length: 13; clone_size: -; j_call: TRBJ1-2; v_call: TRBV10-3; cdr3_aa: CAISGSGGHGYTF; cdr3_nt: TGTGCCATCAGTGGTTCAGGGGGCCATGGCTACACCTTC
d_call: -; cdr3_length: 11; clone_size: -; j_call: TRBJ2-1; v_call: TRBV20-1; cdr3_aa: CSAPNNNEQFF; cdr3_nt: TGCAGTGCGCCTAATAACAATGAGCAGTTCTTC
d_call: TRBD2; cdr3_length: 15; clone_size: -; j_call: TRBJ2-1; v_call: TRBV7-9; cdr3_aa: CASSVLSGSYNEQFF; cdr3_nt: TGTGCCAGCAGCGTACTTAGCGGGAGCTACAATGAGCAGTTCTTC
d_call: -; cdr3_length: 14; clone_size: -; j_call: TRBJ1-6; v_call: TRBV18; cdr3_aa: CASSPRPGNSPLHF; cdr3_nt: TGTGCCAGCTCACCGCGACCAGGAAATTCACCCCTCCACTTT
d_call: -; cdr3_length: 17; clone_size: -; j_call: TRBJ2-2; v_call: TRBV21-1; cdr3_aa: CASSKGLAGPNTGELFF; cdr3_nt: TGTGCCAGCAGCAAGGGACTAGCGGGCCCGAACACCGGGGAGCTGTTTTTT
d_call: -; cdr3_length: 13; clone_size: -; j_call: TRBJ1-5; v_call: TRBV7-2; cdr3_aa: CASSRQQNQPQHF; cdr3_nt: TGTGCCAGCAGCCGACAGCAAAATCAGCCCCAGCATTTT
d_call: TRBD2; cdr3_length: 16; clone_size: -; j_call: TRBJ2-1; v_call: TRBV6-5; cdr3_aa: CASSYVGRTPYNEQFF; cdr3_nt: TGTGCCAGCAGTTACGTCGGGAGGACCCCCTACAATGAGCAGTTCTTC
d_call: -; cdr3_length: 15; clone_size: -; j_call: TRBJ2-1; v_call: TRBV7-2; cdr3_aa: CASSTAESSYNEQFF; cdr3_nt: TGTGCCAGCAGCACAGCGGAAAGCTCCTACAATGAGCAGTTCTTC
d_call: TRBD2; cdr3_length: 15; clone_size: -; j_call: TRBJ2-4; v_call: TRBV6-2/TRBV6-3; cdr3_aa: CASSERENTKNIQYF; cdr3_nt: TGTGCCAGCAGCGAGCGGGAGAATACCAAAAACATTCAGTACTTC
d_call: TRBD1; cdr3_length: 11; clone_size: once; j_call: TRBJ2-1; v_call: TRBV5-1; cdr3_aa: CASRWGQEQFF; cdr3_nt: TGCGCCAGCAGGTGGGGACAGGAGCAGTTCTTC
d_call: TRBD1; cdr3_length: 15; clone_size: once; j_call: TRBJ1-4; v_call: TRBV27; cdr3_aa: CASSQVGDSNEKLFF; cdr3_nt: TGTGCCAGCAGTCAGGTTGGGGACAGTAATGAAAAACTGTTTTTT
d_call: TRBD2; cdr3_length: 14; clone_size: -; j_call: TRBJ2-1; v_call: TRBV9; cdr3_aa: CASSVSGRAGEQFF; cdr3_nt: TGTGCCAGCAGCGTCAGCGGGAGGGCCGGCGAGCAGTTCTTC
d_call: TRBD1; cdr3_length: 16; clone_size: -; j_call: TRBJ1-2; v_call: TRBV19; cdr3_aa: CASSQQHGTGGQGYTF; cdr3_nt: TGTGCCAGTAGTCAACAACACGGGACAGGCGGCCAGGGCTACACCTTC
d_call: -; cdr3_length: 16; clone_size: once; j_call: TRBJ2-1; v_call: TRBV4-3; cdr3_aa: CASSQATGSSYNEQFF; cdr3_nt: TGCGCCAGCAGCCAAGCCACAGGGAGCTCCTACAATGAGCAGTTCTTC
d_call: TRBD1; cdr3_length: 14; clone_size: -; j_call: TRBJ1-1; v_call: TRBV11-2; cdr3_aa: CASSQGWGQGEAFF; cdr3_nt: TGTGCCAGCAGCCAGGGTTGGGGACAGGGAGAAGCTTTCTTT
d_call: -; cdr3_length: 14; clone_size: -; j_call: TRBJ2-1; v_call: TRBV3-1/TRBV3-2; cdr3_aa: CASSQQGQRNEQFF; cdr3_nt: TGTGCCAGCAGCCAACAAGGACAGAGAAATGAGCAGTTCTTC
d_call: TRBD1; cdr3_length: 16; clone_size: -; j_call: TRBJ2-1; v_call: TRBV29-1; cdr3_aa: CSVVRGDRGLRDEQFF; cdr3_nt: TGCAGCGTTGTGCGGGGGGACAGGGGGCTCCGAGATGAGCAGTTCTTC
d_call: -; cdr3_length: 15; clone_size: -; j_call: TRBJ1-4; v_call: TRBV15; cdr3_aa: CATSRSGQGNEKLFF; cdr3_nt: TGTGCCACCAGCAGAAGTGGTCAGGGGAATGAAAAACTGTTTTTT
d_call: TRBD1; cdr3_length: 16; clone_size: -; j_call: TRBJ2-4; v_call: TRBV11-3; cdr3_aa: CASSPSPGQGINIQYF; cdr3_nt: TGTGCCAGCAGCCCCTCTCCCGGACAGGGAATAAACATTCAGTACTTC
d_call: -; cdr3_length: 14; clone_size: -; j_call: TRBJ1-2; v_call: TRBV5-1; cdr3_aa: CASSLIQTSYGYTF; cdr3_nt: TGCGCCAGCAGCTTGATACAGACCTCCTATGGCTACACCTTC
d_call: TRBD2; cdr3_length: 12; clone_size: -; j_call: TRBJ2-3; v_call: TRBV7-9; cdr3_aa: CASSVGGDTQYF; cdr3_nt: TGTGCCAGCAGCGTGGGAGGGGATACGCAGTATTTT
d_call: TRBD1; cdr3_length: 14; clone_size: -; j_call: TRBJ1-1; v_call: TRBV9; cdr3_aa: CASSGQGLRSEAFF; cdr3_nt: TGTGCCAGCAGCGGACAGGGTTTAAGATCGGAAGCTTTCTTT
d_call: TRBD2; cdr3_length: 16; clone_size: -; j_call: TRBJ2-7; v_call: TRBV18; cdr3_aa: CASSPREGGVSYEQYF; cdr3_nt: TGTGCCAGCTCACCCCGGGAGGGGGGGGTAAGCTACGAGCAGTACTTC
d_call: TRBD1; cdr3_length: 14; clone_size: -; j_call: TRBJ1-5; v_call: TRBV6-9; cdr3_aa: CASSWDRDTQPQHF; cdr3_nt: TGTGCCAGCAGTTGGGACAGGGATACTCAGCCCCAGCATTTT
d_call: -; cdr3_length: 16; clone_size: -; j_call: TRBJ2-7; v_call: TRBV7-9; cdr3_aa: CASKGLAKDRDYEQYF; cdr3_nt: TGTGCCAGCAAAGGATTGGCTAAGGACAGAGACTACGAGCAGTACTTC
d_call: -; cdr3_length: 14; clone_size: -; j_call: TRBJ1-2; v_call: TRBV5-1; cdr3_aa: CASSLGEGNYGYTF; cdr3_nt: TGCGCCAGCAGCTTGGGGGAGGGCAACTATGGCTACACCTTC
d_call: TRBD1; cdr3_length: 16; clone_size: -; j_call: TRBJ1-2; v_call: TRBV19; cdr3_aa: CASSRTRQGANYGYTF; cdr3_nt: TGTGCCAGTAGTCGAACACGACAGGGGGCCAACTATGGCTACACCTTC
d_call: -; cdr3_length: 14; clone_size: -; j_call: TRBJ2-1; v_call: TRBV7-9; cdr3_aa: CASSFRRELNEQFF; cdr3_nt: TGTGCCAGCAGCTTTCGACGGGAGCTGAATGAGCAGTTCTTC
d_call: -; cdr3_length: 16; clone_size: -; j_call: TRBJ2-6; v_call: TRBV11-3; cdr3_aa: CASSPRGGSGANVLTF; cdr3_nt: TGTGCCAGCAGCCCCCGAGGGGGCTCTGGGGCCAACGTCCTGACTTTC
d_call: TRBD2; cdr3_length: 16; clone_size: -; j_call: TRBJ2-1; v_call: TRBV7-9; cdr3_aa: CASSLVWGLAGNEQFF; cdr3_nt: TGTGCCAGCAGCTTAGTTTGGGGACTAGCGGGGAATGAGCAGTTCTTC
d_call: -; cdr3_length: 13; clone_size: -; j_call: TRBJ1-1; v_call: TRBV12-3/TRBV12-4; cdr3_aa: CASSFTGNTEAFF; cdr3_nt: TGTGCCAGCAGTTTTACGGGGAACACTGAAGCTTTCTTT
d_call: TRBD2; cdr3_length: 15; clone_size: once; j_call: TRBJ2-2; v_call: TRBV6-5; cdr3_aa: CASSYSSGSVGELFF; cdr3_nt: TGTGCCAGCAGTTACTCTAGCGGGAGTGTAGGGGAGCTGTTTTTT
d_call: -; cdr3_length: 15; clone_size: -; j_call: TRBJ1-3; v_call: TRBV6-6; cdr3_aa: CASSYLGGRGNTIYF; cdr3_nt: TGTGCCAGCAGTTACCTGGGCGGGCGTGGAAACACCATATATTTT
d_call: -; cdr3_length: 15; clone_size: -; j_call: TRBJ1-3; v_call: TRBV2; cdr3_aa: CASSDRRGSGNTIYF; cdr3_nt: TGTGCCAGCAGTGATAGGCGGGGCTCTGGAAACACCATATATTTT